The clone carrying this TCR beta chain has at least ten counts. The sample comes from a study of regulatory T cells in long-lasting Graves disease. Described time point: newly diagnosed GD, antithyroid drugs for less than 3 months. Construction of the TCR library relied on RNA isolated from PBMCs. In building TCR beta libraries, iRepertoire HTBI primers were used together with Arm-PCR of CDR3 regions. From the multiplex PCR reads, TCRdb called clonotypes with MiXCR, one entry per CDR3 protein. The sample has under 300,000 distinct CDR3 sequences, approximately 18% seen once. Trimming at V came to 4 bases and at J to 3 bases, leaving 5 bases not matched to a gene. Per germline, CDR1 DFQATT and CDR2 SNEGSKA (reference sequence). This CDR3 has 14 amino acids. The same sample was also used in a study of T cells in Graves' hyperthyroidism and ophthalmopathy.

This chain joins TRBV20-1 and TRBJ2-1; 8 bases align to TRBD2. The origin of this receptor is a woman between 25 and 40 years old with Graves disease. Sequencing was performed on peripheral blood mononuclear cells (PBMCs), taken at new diagnosis, from a patient treated with antithyroid drugs. Here the CDR3 reads CSAIDSGVYNEQFF. CDR3 coding DNA: TGCAGTGCTATCGATAGCGGGGTCTACAATGAGCAGTTCTTC.